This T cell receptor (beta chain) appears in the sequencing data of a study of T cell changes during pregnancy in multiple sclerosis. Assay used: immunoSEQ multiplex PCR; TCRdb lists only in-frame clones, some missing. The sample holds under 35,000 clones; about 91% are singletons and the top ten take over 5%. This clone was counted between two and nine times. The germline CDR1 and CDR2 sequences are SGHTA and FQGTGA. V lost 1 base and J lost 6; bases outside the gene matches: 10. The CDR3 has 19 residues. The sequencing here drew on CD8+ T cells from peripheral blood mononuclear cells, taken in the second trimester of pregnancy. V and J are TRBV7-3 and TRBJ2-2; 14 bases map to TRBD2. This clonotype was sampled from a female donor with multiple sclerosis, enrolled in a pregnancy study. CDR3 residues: CASSLMAETSGRAPGELFF. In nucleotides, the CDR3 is TGTGCCAGCAGCTTAATGGCGGAGACTAGCGGGAGGGCCCCCGGGGAGCTGTTTTTT.